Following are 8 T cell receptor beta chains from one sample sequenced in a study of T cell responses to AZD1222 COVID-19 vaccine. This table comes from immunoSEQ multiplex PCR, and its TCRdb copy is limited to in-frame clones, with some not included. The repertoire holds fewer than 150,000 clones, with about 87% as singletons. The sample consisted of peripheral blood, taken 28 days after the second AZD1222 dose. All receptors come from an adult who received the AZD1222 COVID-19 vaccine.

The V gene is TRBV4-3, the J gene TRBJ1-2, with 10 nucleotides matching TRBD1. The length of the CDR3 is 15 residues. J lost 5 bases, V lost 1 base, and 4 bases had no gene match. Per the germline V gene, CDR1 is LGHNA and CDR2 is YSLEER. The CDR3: CASSQGQGAWYGYTF. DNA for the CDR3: TGCGCCAGCAGCCAAGGACAGGGGGCATGGTATGGCTACACCTTC.

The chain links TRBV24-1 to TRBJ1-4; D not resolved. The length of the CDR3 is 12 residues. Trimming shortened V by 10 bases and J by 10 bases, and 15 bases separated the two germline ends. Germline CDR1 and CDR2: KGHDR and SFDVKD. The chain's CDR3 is CATEHPAGKLFF. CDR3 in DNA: TGTGCCACAGAACACCCCGCGGGAAAACTGTTTTTT.

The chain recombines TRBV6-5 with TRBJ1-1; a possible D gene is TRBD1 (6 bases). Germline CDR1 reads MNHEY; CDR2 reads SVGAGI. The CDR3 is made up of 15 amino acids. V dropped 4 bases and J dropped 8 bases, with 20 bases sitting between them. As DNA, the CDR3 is TGTGCCAGCAGTTTCTCCGGGACAAGTACGCGGGAAGCTTTCTTT. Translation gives CASSFSGTSTREAFF.

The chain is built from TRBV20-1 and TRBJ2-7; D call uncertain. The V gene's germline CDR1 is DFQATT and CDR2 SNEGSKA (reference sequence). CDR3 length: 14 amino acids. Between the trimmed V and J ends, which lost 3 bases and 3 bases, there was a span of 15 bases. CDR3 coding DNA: TGCAGTGCTAGTCAACGAGGTGGGATCTACGAGCAGTACTTC. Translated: CSASQRGGIYEQYF.

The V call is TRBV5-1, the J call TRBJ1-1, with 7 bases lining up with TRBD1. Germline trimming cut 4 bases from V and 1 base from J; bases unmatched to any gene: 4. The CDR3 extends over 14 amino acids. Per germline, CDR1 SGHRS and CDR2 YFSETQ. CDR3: CASSPGTANTEAFF. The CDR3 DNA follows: TGCGCCAGCAGCCCCGGGACAGCGAACACTGAAGCTTTCTTT.

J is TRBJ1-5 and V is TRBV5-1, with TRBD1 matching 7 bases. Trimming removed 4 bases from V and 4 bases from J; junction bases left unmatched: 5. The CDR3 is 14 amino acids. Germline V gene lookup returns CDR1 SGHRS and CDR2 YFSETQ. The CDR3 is CASSTGTENQPQHF. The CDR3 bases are TGCGCCAGCAGCACCGGGACAGAGAATCAGCCCCAGCATTTT.

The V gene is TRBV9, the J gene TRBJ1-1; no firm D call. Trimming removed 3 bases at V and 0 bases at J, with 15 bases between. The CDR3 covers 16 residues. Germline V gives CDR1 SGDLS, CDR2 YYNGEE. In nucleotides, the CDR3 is TGTGCCAGCAGCGCCGTTCCCCAAGGAGTGAACACTGAAGCTTTCTTT. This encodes CASSAVPQGVNTEAFF.

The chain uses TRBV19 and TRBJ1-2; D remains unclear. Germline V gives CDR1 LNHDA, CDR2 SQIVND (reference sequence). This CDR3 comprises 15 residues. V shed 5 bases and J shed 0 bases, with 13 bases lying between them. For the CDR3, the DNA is TGTGCCAGTAGTCCGGACGGAGAAGCTAACTATGGCTACACCTTC. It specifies CASSPDGEANYGYTF.